These T cell receptor beta chains were read from a single sample in a study of blood T cell repertoires in COVID-19. The method was immunoSEQ multiplex PCR; TCRdb's version includes in-frame clones alone and lacks a portion of them. The sample lists about 220,000 clones; about 85% were seen once. Input material: peripheral blood. These receptors came from a woman between 55 and 75 years old who had recovered from COVID-19. Both conserved end residues are part of each CDR3. D genes are given only for firm matches. Size values are once, few and many counts, or a class for expanded clones, and some rows have none.

j_gene: TRBJ1-1; d_gene: NA; abundance: NA; v_gene: TRBV6-5; CDR3aa: CATRIGESHTEAFF; CDR3nt: TGTGCCACACGGATCGGGGAGAGTCACACTGAAGCTTTCTTT
j_gene: TRBJ2-5; d_gene: TRBD1; abundance: NA; v_gene: TRBV11-2; CDR3aa: CASSNRDRGRETQYF; CDR3nt: TGTGCCAGCAGCAACCGGGACAGGGGTCGGGAGACCCAGTACTTC
j_gene: TRBJ1-2; d_gene: NA; abundance: NA; v_gene: TRBV9; CDR3aa: CASSTSEERGNGYTF; CDR3nt: TGTGCCAGCAGCACTTCGGAGGAGAGGGGGAATGGCTACACCTTC
j_gene: TRBJ1-2; d_gene: NA; abundance: NA; v_gene: TRBV6-5; CDR3aa: CASKGALGGYTF; CDR3nt: TGTGCCAGTAAAGGGGCCCTAGGTGGCTACACCTTC
j_gene: TRBJ2-1; d_gene: TRBD2; abundance: NA; v_gene: TRBV4-1; CDR3aa: CASSRFTAGGRDEQFF; CDR3nt: TGCGCCAGCAGCCGCTTTACGGCGGGGGGGAGGGATGAGCAGTTCTTC
j_gene: TRBJ2-5; d_gene: TRBD1; abundance: NA; v_gene: TRBV24-1; CDR3aa: CATSEAGQGQETQYF; CDR3nt: TGTGCCACCAGTGAAGCGGGACAGGGCCAAGAGACCCAGTACTTC
j_gene: TRBJ1-4; d_gene: NA; abundance: NA; v_gene: TRBV5-6; CDR3aa: CASSAGSSNEKLFF; CDR3nt: TGTGCCAGCAGTGCCGGGTCCTCTAATGAAAAACTGTTTTTT
j_gene: TRBJ1-2; d_gene: NA; abundance: NA; v_gene: TRBV30; CDR3aa: CAWSLQGYYGYTF; CDR3nt: TGTGCCTGGAGTCTACAGGGTTATTATGGCTACACCTTC
j_gene: TRBJ2-7; d_gene: TRBD1; abundance: NA; v_gene: TRBV5-1; CDR3aa: CASSLAGQGYEQYF; CDR3nt: TGCGCCAGCAGCTTGGCAGGACAGGGCTACGAGCAGTACTTC
j_gene: TRBJ2-7; d_gene: TRBD1; abundance: once; v_gene: TRBV30; CDR3aa: CASSRDRLYEQYF; CDR3nt: TGTGCCTCCTCTAGGGACAGGCTCTACGAGCAGTACTTC
j_gene: TRBJ1-3; d_gene: TRBD1; abundance: few; v_gene: TRBV7-9; CDR3aa: CASSPRTGRGNTIYF; CDR3nt: TGTGCCAGCAGCCCCCGGACAGGGAGGGGAAACACCATATATTTT
j_gene: TRBJ2-3; d_gene: TRBD1; abundance: NA; v_gene: TRBV27; CDR3aa: CASSLAGGWTDTQYF; CDR3nt: TGTGCCAGCAGTTTAGCAGGGGGCTGGACAGATACGCAGTATTTT
j_gene: TRBJ2-2; d_gene: NA; abundance: NA; v_gene: TRBV7-2; CDR3aa: CASTPRVVGELFF; CDR3nt: TGTGCCAGCACCCCGAGGGTCGTCGGGGAGCTGTTTTTT